The 27 T cell receptor beta chains below all came from one sample that was sequenced in a study of graft-versus-host responses after intestinal transplantation. Generated by immunoSEQ multiplex PCR, the TCRdb table keeps only in-frame clones and is missing some. The sample yields around 21,000 clones, around 33% seen once. The sample here was alloreactive CD4+ T cells from a mixed lymphocyte reaction culture, taken before transplantation. Subset noted: CFSE-low proliferating T cells sorted from approximately six-day pre-transplant mixed lymphocyte reaction (GvH or HvG direction). The receptors derive from a human patient who was an organ donor for intestinal transplantation.

This clone was counted only a few times. V and J are TRBV5-1 and TRBJ1-2; TRBD1 might be the D (6 bases). Germline V gene lookup returns CDR1 SGHRS and CDR2 YFSETQ. The CDR3 length is 13 residues. Trimming pared 0 bases from V and 5 bases from J, leaving 8 bases between. The CDR3 is CASSLVRGYGYTF. CDR3 DNA: TGCGCCAGCAGCTTGGTCAGGGGTTATGGCTACACCTTC.

The chain recombines TRBV6-4 with TRBJ2-5, with 14 bases identical to TRBD2. The CDR3 sequence is 17 residues long. Germline loops: CDR1 MRHNA, CDR2 SNTAGT. J lost 3 bases, V lost 7 bases, and 10 bases had no gene match. The CDR3 DNA reads as TGTGCCAGCACCCCACAGGGACTAGCGGGAGCTAAAGAGACCCAGTACTTC. Translating gives CASTPQGLAGAKETQYF.

This clone came up a few times. The chain links TRBV11-2 to TRBJ2-7; possibly TRBD1 or TRBD2 for D (6 bases each). The CDR3 loop spans 11 amino acids. Germline loops: CDR1 SGHAT, CDR2 FQNNGV. V was pared by 6 bases and J by 4 bases, with 7 bases between. As DNA, the CDR3 is TGTGCCAGCAGAGGGGGGTACGAGCAGTACTTC. Amino acids: CASRGGYEQYF.

The chain joins TRBV2 to TRBJ2-5; tentatively, D is TRBD2 (5 bases). The CDR3 is made up of 12 amino acids. The ends were cut back, 9 bases at V and 4 bases at J, with 12 bases in the middle. Germline CDR1 reads SNHLY; CDR2 reads FYNNEI. The CDR3 protein is CASRSGGETQYF. In DNA form, the CDR3 reads TGTGCCAGTAGGAGTGGAGGAGAGACCCAGTACTTC.

This chain links TRBV20-1 with TRBJ1-3; D call uncertain. This CDR3 region has 11 residues. The germline V and J ends were trimmed by 5 bases and 4 bases, with 6 bases remaining between them. Germline CDR1 DFQATT, CDR2 SNEGSKA (reference sequence). The CDR3 nucleotides read TGCAGTGCTGACGCAGGAAACACCATATATTTT. It yields the protein CSADAGNTIYF.

This clone was counted only a few times. V is TRBV7-5 and J is TRBJ2-2; the table's D call of TRBD1 was not tested on the DNA. TRBV7-5 constitutes a pseudogene. This CDR3 is 16 amino acids long. The CDR3 sequence: CARSPPGTGFTGELFF. The CDR3 DNA follows: TGTGCCAGAAGCCCACCCGGGACAGGGTTCACCGGGGAGCTGTTTTTT.

The chain is built from TRBV6-6 and TRBJ2-1; possibly TRBD1 for D (5 bases). CDR1 and CDR2 from the germline V gene are MNHNY and SVGAGI (reference sequence). CDR3 length: 13 amino acids. V was cut by 5 bases and J by 4 bases, with 9 bases left in between. CDR3 loop: CASSGRVYNEQFF. DNA for the CDR3: TGTGCCAGCAGTGGCAGGGTTTACAATGAGCAGTTCTTC.

The chain combines TRBV6-9 with TRBJ2-7; possibly TRBD1 or TRBD2 for D (5 bases each). The V end was cut by 4 bases, the J end by 0 bases, with 16 bases between. Germline lookup yields CDR1 MNHGY and CDR2 SVAAGI. The CDR3 spans 16 residues. CDR3 DNA sequence: TGTGCCAGCAGTTCCGCTCTTTCAGGGAGCTCCTACGAGCAGTACTTC. This encodes CASSSALSGSSYEQYF.

This clone is deemed medium-sized (0.01 to 0.1%). The chain employs TRBV2 and TRBJ2-7; no firm D call. The CDR3 contains 13 residues. Germline CDR1 reads SNHLY; CDR2 reads FYNNEI. The V end was cut by 2 bases, the J end by 2 bases, with 7 bases between. The CDR3 region has the DNA TGTGCCAGCAGTGAACTCAGGACCTACGAGCAGTACTTC. Protein sequence: CASSELRTYEQYF.

The genes are TRBV2 and TRBJ1-3, with D maybe TRBD1 (6 bases). Trimming pared 7 bases from V and 0 bases from J, leaving 10 bases between. Germline CDR1 and CDR2: SNHLY and FYNNEI. The CDR3 spans 14 residues. This CDR3 is CASNTGSSGNTIYF. The CDR3 DNA is TGTGCCAGCAACACAGGGAGCTCTGGAAACACCATATATTTT.

J is TRBJ2-3 and V is TRBV30; the D gene is possibly TRBD1 (5 bases). CDR3 size: 15 residues. The V end lost 0 bases, the J end lost 0 bases, and 10 bases lay between the germline ends. Germline V gene sequence: CDR1 GTSNPN, CDR2 SVGIG (reference sequence). The CDR3 reads CAWSVQGVSTDTQYF. CDR3 coding DNA: TGTGCCTGGAGTGTACAAGGGGTTAGCACAGATACGCAGTATTTT.

The rearrangement links TRBV30 to TRBJ2-1; tentatively, D is TRBD1 (6 bases). Germline V gene data show CDR1 as GTSNPN and CDR2 as SVGIG (reference sequence). V was pared by 1 base and J by 3 bases, with 13 bases between. CDR3 length: 15 residues. The CDR3 sequence: CAWSGRTEIYNEQFF. Written as DNA, the CDR3 is TGTGCCTGGAGTGGAAGGACAGAAATCTACAATGAGCAGTTCTTC.

The genes are TRBV28 and TRBJ1-5; 8 bases match TRBD1. The CDR3 sequence is 15 residues long. V lost 6 bases to trimming and J lost 2 bases; unmatched junction nucleotides: 6. Germline CDR1 reads MDHEN; CDR2 reads SYDVKM. CDR3 sequence reads: CASRTQGAGNQPQHF. The CDR3 DNA reads TGTGCCAGCAGAACCCAGGGGGCCGGCAATCAGCCCCAGCATTTT. The variable domain in full, with the rest retrieved from reference TRBV28 and TRBJ1-5, is DVKVTQSSRYLVKRTGEKVFLECVQDMDHENMFWYRQDPGLGLRLIYFSYDVKMKEKGDIPEGYSVSREKKERFSLILESASTNQTSMYLCASRTQGAGNQPQHFGDGTRLSIL.

This chain joins TRBV10-3 and TRBJ2-2, with 11 bases lining up with TRBD2. This CDR3 has 22 residues. V lost 6 bases and J lost 1; bases outside the gene matches: 22. Germline values: CDR1 ENHRY, CDR2 SYGVKD. CDR3 region: CAISVLLAGVLWVPMNTGELFF. CDR3 sequence (DNA): TGTGCCATCAGCGTACTACTAGCGGGAGTCTTATGGGTCCCTATGAACACCGGGGAGCTGTTTTTT.

The sample holds a few counts of this clone. The chain carries TRBV27 and TRBJ2-1; TRBD2 matches 9 bases. The CDR3 is 16 residues long. Germline loops: CDR1 MNHEY, CDR2 SMNVEV (reference sequence). Trimming took 6 bases from V and 4 from J; bases not matched to a gene: 10. CDR3 in DNA: TGTGCCAGCAGCCCCCTCCGGCGGGAGGGATACAATGAGCAGTTCTTC. Protein: CASSPLRREGYNEQFF.

The V gene is TRBV7-8, the J gene TRBJ2-5; 7 bases are a match to TRBD1. This CDR3 spans 15 amino acids. Germline trimming cut 1 base from V and 4 bases from J; bases unmatched to any gene: 6. Germline V lookup: CDR1 SGHVS, CDR2 FQNEAQ. The CDR3 sequence is CASSLEGGAAETQYF. In DNA, the CDR3 is TGTGCCAGCAGCTTAGAAGGGGGCGCCGCAGAGACCCAGTACTTC.

This clone is labeled as medium-sized. This chain links TRBV29-1 with TRBJ1-1, with TRBD1 as a possible D gene (6 bases). CDR3 length: 14 residues. The germline gives CDR1 SQVTM, CDR2 ANQGSEA. V was clipped by 6 bases and J by 4 bases, with 18 bases between them. The CDR3 DNA sequence: TGCAGCGTGTTCAAACAGGGTGGTAGCACTGAAGCTTTCTTT. This translates into CSVFKQGGSTEAFF.

This clone has only a few counts. The gene calls are TRBV5-4 and TRBJ1-2, with 10 positions matching TRBD1. CDR3 size: 18 residues. Germline V gives CDR1 SGHNT, CDR2 YYREEE (reference sequence). J was trimmed by 2 bases and V by 4 bases; bases with no gene match: 14. CDR3 nucleotides: TGTGCCAGCAGCCAAGATCCCAGGGGGACAGGGGCCAACTATGGCTACACCTTC. It specifies CASSQDPRGTGANYGYTF. Combining the CDR3 with reference TRBV5-4 and TRBJ1-2 gives the whole variable domain ETGVTQSPTHLIKTRGQQVTLRCSSQSGHNTVSWYQQALGQGPQFIFQYYREEENGRGNFPPRFSGLQFPNYSSELNVNALELDDSALYLCASSQDPRGTGANYGYTFGSGTRLTVV.

CDR3 DNA: TGTGCCAGTAGTATGAGTTGGCCGCCATATAGCAATCAGCCCCAGCATTTT. Translated: CASSMSWPPYSNQPQHF. The V gene is TRBV19, the J gene TRBJ1-5; no clear D. Per the germline V gene, CDR1 is LNHDA and CDR2 is SQIVND (reference sequence). The V gene lost 3 bases and the J gene lost 0 bases, with 15 bases spanning the gap. The CDR3 spans 17 residues.

This chain connects TRBV7-2 to TRBJ2-3; 11 bases align to TRBD2. The trim removed 2 bases at V and 4 bases at J, leaving 5 bases unmatched. The CDR3 sequence is 16 residues long. Germline CDR1 is SGHTA and CDR2 is FQGNSA. The CDR3 is CASSLWASGRPDTQYF. Here the CDR3 DNA reads TGTGCCAGCAGCTTATGGGCTAGCGGGAGGCCAGATACGCAGTATTTT.

The rearrangement links TRBV7-9 to TRBJ1-2, with no clear D. This CDR3 is built from 13 residues. Per the germline V gene, CDR1 is SEHNR and CDR2 is FQNEAQ (reference sequence). Trimming shortened V by 5 bases and J by 3 bases, and 10 bases separated the two germline ends. CDR3 coding DNA: TGTGCCAGCAGCGGTAACACCTACTATGGCTACACCTTC. It encodes CASSGNTYYGYTF.

In this sample, this clone turned up a few times. V gene TRBV13 combines with J gene TRBJ1-5, with no clear D. CDR1 PRHDT and CDR2 FYEKMQ come from the germline V gene (reference sequence). The V and J ends lost 1 base and 1 base respectively, with 5 bases between them. The CDR3 is 14 residues long. CDR3 bases: TGTGCCAGCAGCTTAGCACGGAGCAATCAGCCCCAGCATTTT. It encodes CASSLARSNQPQHF.

V usage is TRBV5-4 and J usage is TRBJ1-2; 7 nucleotides match TRBD1. Unmatched junction bases numbered 13, after V lost 4 bases and J lost 7 bases. The CDR3 is made up of 15 amino acids. Germline lookup yields CDR1 SGHNT and CDR2 YYREEE (reference sequence). The CDR3 sequence is CASSIGGAGFLGYTF. The CDR3 bases are TGTGCCAGCAGCATAGGGGGCGCAGGTTTCCTTGGCTACACCTTC. The variable domain in full, completed from reference TRBV5-4 and TRBJ1-2, reads ETGVTQSPTHLIKTRGQQVTLRCSSQSGHNTVSWYQQALGQGPQFIFQYYREEENGRGNFPPRFSGLQFPNYSSELNVNALELDDSALYLCASSIGGAGFLGYTFGSGTRLTVV.

This clone was seen only a few times. This rearrangement joins TRBV6-1 to TRBJ2-5; weak D call: TRBD2 (5 bases). Per the germline V gene, CDR1 is MNHNS and CDR2 is SASEGT. There are 14 residues in the CDR3. The V and J ends lost 1 base and 4 bases respectively, with 10 bases between them. The CDR3 bases are TGTGCCAGCAGTGAAGTATCCAGCGGAGAGACCCAGTACTTC. Its translation is CASSEVSSGETQYF.

The chain links TRBV20-1 to TRBJ2-7; D is perhaps TRBD1 or TRBD2 (5 bases each). The CDR3 runs to 11 residues. Trimming cost V 6 bases and J 10 bases, with 16 bases left between them. CDR1 and CDR2 (germline): DFQATT, SNEGSKA (reference sequence). This CDR3 reads CSATSGDSQYF. The CDR3 nucleotides read TGCAGTGCCACAAGCGGCGACAGCCAGTACTTC.

The J gene is TRBJ2-5, the V gene TRBV29-1; D is unresolved. The CDR3 runs to 10 residues. CDR1 is SQVTM, CDR2 ANQGSEA, per germline. V gave up 2 bases and J gave up 4 bases, with 2 bases separating them. The CDR3 is CSVERETQYF. The CDR3 DNA follows: TGCAGCGTTGAACGAGAGACCCAGTACTTC.

The chain couples TRBV27 to TRBJ2-3; D possibly corresponds to TRBD1 (5 bases). The CDR3 totals 12 residues. V was trimmed by 3 bases and J by 5 bases, leaving 6 bases between them. Germline V gene lookup returns CDR1 MNHEY and CDR2 SMNVEV (reference sequence). Here the CDR3 reads CASSFTGDTQYF. As DNA, the CDR3 is TGTGCCAGCAGTTTTACAGGAGATACGCAGTATTTT.